These T cell receptor beta chains were read from a single sample in a study of regulatory T cells. Clones were sequenced by immunoSEQ multiplex PCR, and TCRdb holds only the in-frame ones, with some missing. There are tens of thousands of clones in the sample; around nine tenths occur only once, and approximately 1.3% lies in the top ten. The sample comprised conventional CD4+ T cells sorted from blood. Receptor source: a child between 10 and 17 years old with CD3G deficiency. CDR3s leave out the opening cysteine and the closing phenylalanine or tryptophan.

cdr3_aa: ASSEQGKGTDTQY
v_call: TRBV7-9

cdr3_aa: ASSLDVEGTEAF
v_call: TRBV5-1

cdr3_aa: ASGQHDRAALF
v_call: TRBV11-2

cdr3_aa: ASSGSISYEQY
v_call: TRBV6-1

cdr3_aa: ASTKGGGHYEQY
v_call: TRBV6-6

cdr3_aa: ASSSGAGGVNTQY
v_call: TRBV5-1

cdr3_aa: ASSDLGKGNNEQF
v_call: TRBV6-1

cdr3_aa: ASSGGLRGEQY
v_call: TRBV18

cdr3_aa: ASSTGVHGELF
v_call: TRBV28

cdr3_aa: ASSVDRSYEQY
v_call: TRBV6-1

cdr3_aa: ASSLAGGISYEQY
v_call: TRBV28

cdr3_aa: ASSLTDRGMTNEKLF
v_call: TRBV28

cdr3_aa: ASSWGLAGGLH
v_call: TRBV28

cdr3_aa: AWSLRGRTYEQY
v_call: TRBV30

cdr3_aa: ASSLGPGQGDGYT
v_call: TRBV5-1

cdr3_aa: ASSSQVYEQY
v_call: TRBV28

cdr3_aa: ASSLSQRRSAKNIQY
v_call: TRBV27

cdr3_aa: ASSLGGAGPELF
v_call: TRBV7-9

cdr3_aa: ASSLEGSTWETQY
v_call: TRBV5-1

cdr3_aa: AWSTGTGKNIQY
v_call: TRBV30

cdr3_aa: ASSPAGITDTQY
v_call: TRBV19

cdr3_aa: AWSTRDEQF
v_call: TRBV30

cdr3_aa: ASELGGGFGNEQF
v_call: TRBV6-6

cdr3_aa: ASSSHPSGAPYEQY
v_call: TRBV28

cdr3_aa: ASSFRRYNEQF
v_call: TRBV11-3

cdr3_aa: ASSLDRGRGGYT
v_call: TRBV7-9

cdr3_aa: ATSRQGETDTQY
v_call: TRBV5-1

cdr3_aa: SVASSYNEQF
v_call: TRBV29-1

cdr3_aa: ASSESFGGLDEQY
v_call: TRBV6-1

cdr3_aa: AISELGASIQY
v_call: TRBV10-3

cdr3_aa: ASSRDREYHGYT
v_call: TRBV7-9

cdr3_aa: ASSAYYSDRYGYT
v_call: TRBV6-1

cdr3_aa: ASSFFQGHEQY
v_call: TRBV28

cdr3_aa: ASSYGQGSSNEQF
v_call: TRBV5-1

cdr3_aa: ASSPRQGNIGNEQF
v_call: TRBV18

cdr3_aa: ASSYELTGEQY
v_call: TRBV5-1

cdr3_aa: ASSSRPHEQY
v_call: TRBV28

cdr3_aa: ASSAVGLTGELF
v_call: TRBV5-1

cdr3_aa: ASSKQVNTEAF
v_call: TRBV27

cdr3_aa: ASSLIGGYEQY
v_call: TRBV28

cdr3_aa: ASSKRLAGPGDTQY
v_call: TRBV28

cdr3_aa: TSSRSWLAALAPTDTQY
v_call: TRBV1

cdr3_aa: SVGLAGGPSYNEQF
v_call: TRBV29-1

cdr3_aa: ASSPDYYNEQF
v_call: TRBV28

cdr3_aa: ASKTAGTRLSGELF
v_call: TRBV28

cdr3_aa: ASSFSIQGETQY
v_call: TRBV7-9

cdr3_aa: ASRKNTEAF
v_call: TRBV28

cdr3_aa: ASSLTDTQY
v_call: TRBV7-9

cdr3_aa: ASSSRARISGANVLT
v_call: TRBV11-2

cdr3_aa: ASSYRDRWSEPYNEQF
v_call: TRBV28

cdr3_aa: ASSPEKNTDYEQY
v_call: TRBV5-1

cdr3_aa: ASSLARGVKDGYT
v_call: TRBV5-1

cdr3_aa: AISESFRAGNEQF
v_call: TRBV10-3